The T cell receptor beta chain described here comes from a study of T cells after yellow fever vaccination. TCRdb re-called the 5' RACE reads with MiXCR, one entry per CDR3 protein. Of fewer than 450,000 distinct CDR3 sequences in the sample, 7% to 10% are singletons; the top ten hold roughly 15%. The germline CDR1 and CDR2 sequences are LNHNV and YYDKDF (reference sequence). The CDR3 extends over 13 amino acids. The V and J ends lost 0 bases and 4 bases respectively, with 6 bases between them. The chain employs TRBV15 and TRBJ1-2, with unresolved D. The input for sequencing was PBMCs, taken around 45 days after the first yellow fever vaccination. This receptor was identified in a man aged 18 to 30 who received the YFV17D yellow fever vaccine. The CDR3: CATSREGTYGYTF. CDR3 DNA: TGTGCCACCAGCAGAGAGGGTACCTATGGCTACACCTTC.